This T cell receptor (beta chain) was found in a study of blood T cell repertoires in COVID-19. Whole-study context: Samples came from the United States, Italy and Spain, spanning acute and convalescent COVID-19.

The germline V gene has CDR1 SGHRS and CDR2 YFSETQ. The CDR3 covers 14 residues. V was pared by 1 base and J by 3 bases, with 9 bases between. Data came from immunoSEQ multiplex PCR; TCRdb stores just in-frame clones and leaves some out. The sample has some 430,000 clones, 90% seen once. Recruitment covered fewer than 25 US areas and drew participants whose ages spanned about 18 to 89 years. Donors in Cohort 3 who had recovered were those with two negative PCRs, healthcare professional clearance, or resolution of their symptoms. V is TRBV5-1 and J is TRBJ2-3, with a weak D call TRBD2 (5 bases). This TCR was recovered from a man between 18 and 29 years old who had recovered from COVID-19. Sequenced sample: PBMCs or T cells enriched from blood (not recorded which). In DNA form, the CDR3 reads TGCGCCAGCAGCTTGAATCTAGCAACAGATACGCAGTATTTT. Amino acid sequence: CASSLNLATDTQYF.